This passage covers 10 T cell receptor beta chains from one sample sequenced in a study of T cell changes during pregnancy in multiple sclerosis. Generated by immunoSEQ multiplex PCR, the TCRdb table keeps only in-frame clones and is missing some. Among tens of thousands of clones listed, 75% to 90% were seen once. The sample was CD4+ T cells from peripheral blood mononuclear cells, taken in the first trimester of pregnancy. The receptors were gathered from a female donor in good health, enrolled as a control in a pregnancy study.

The chain couples TRBV5-1 to TRBJ2-1; TRBD2 aligns across 15 bases. The CDR3 totals 18 residues. V was clipped by 3 bases and J by 0 bases; unmatched bases: 4. CDR1 is SGHRS, CDR2 YFSETQ, per germline. CDR3 nucleotide sequence: TGCGCCAGCAGCTCCGGACTAGCGGGAGGGCACTCCTACAATGAGCAGTTCTTC. Protein sequence: CASSSGLAGGHSYNEQFF.

V usage is TRBV2 and J usage is TRBJ1-2; D perhaps matches TRBD1 (5 bases). The CDR3 length is 13 residues. Germline V gene data show CDR1 as SNHLY and CDR2 as FYNNEI. Trimming stripped 7 bases from V and 0 bases from J, with 9 bases between. The CDR3 spells CASTRQTNYGYTF. As DNA, the CDR3 is TGTGCCAGCACTCGACAGACTAACTATGGCTACACCTTC.

This clone rates as medium-sized. The gene calls are TRBV29-1 and TRBJ1-1; 8 nucleotides line up with TRBD1. The CDR3 covers 14 residues. The ends lost 1 base at V and 1 base at J; junction bases unmatched: 2. Germline loops: CDR1 SQVTM, CDR2 ANQGSEA. In DNA, the CDR3 is TGCAGCGTTGAAGCCGGGACAGGGAACACTGAAGCTTTCTTT. Protein: CSVEAGTGNTEAFF. The full variable domain, in which reference TRBV29-1 and TRBJ1-1 provide the parts outside the CDR3, is SAVISQKPSRDICQRGTSLTIQCQVDSQVTMMFWYRQQPGQSLTLIATANQGSEATYESGFVIDKFPISRPNLTFSTLTVSNMSPEDSSIYLCSVEAGTGNTEAFFGQGTRLTVV.

The chain joins TRBV5-1 to TRBJ2-6, with 7 bases that match TRBD1. The trim removed 4 bases at V and 0 bases at J, leaving 4 bases unmatched. CDR1 is SGHRS and CDR2 is YFSETQ in the germline V gene. CDR3 size: 16 residues. The DNA for the CDR3 is TGCGCCAGCAGCCTGGGACAGTTCTCTGGGGCCAACGTCCTGACTTTC. Translated, it gives CASSLGQFSGANVLTF. Full variable domain (remainder filled in from reference TRBV5-1 and TRBJ2-6): KAGVTQTPRYLIKTRGQQVTLSCSPISGHRSVSWYQQTPGQGLQFLFEYFSETQRNKGNFPGRFSGRQFSNSRSEMNVSTLELGDSALYLCASSLGQFSGANVLTFGAGSRLTVL.

This clone was seen a few times. The chain combines TRBV28 with TRBJ1-6, with a weak D call TRBD1 (6 bases). Germline CDR1 MDHEN, CDR2 SYDVKM. This CDR3 region has 14 residues. Trimming shortened V by 8 bases and J by 5 bases, and 13 bases separated the two germline ends. The CDR3 sequence is CASWGRVHNSPLHF. The CDR3 nucleotides are TGTGCCAGCTGGGGGCGCGTTCATAATTCACCCCTCCACTTT.

The V and J genes are TRBV10-3 and TRBJ2-7; no firm D call. Germline CDR1 is ENHRY and CDR2 is SYGVKD. The germline V and J ends were trimmed by 3 bases and 1 base, with 4 bases remaining between them. This CDR3 spans 12 amino acids. In nucleotides, the CDR3 is TGTGCCATCAGTGACCAGTCCTACGAGCAGTACTTC. As protein: CAISDQSYEQYF.

The chain links TRBV9 to TRBJ2-3; D is possibly TRBD2 (5 bases). The germline V and J ends were trimmed by 4 bases and 1 base, with 7 bases remaining between them. Germline V gene lookup returns CDR1 SGDLS and CDR2 YYNGEE. The CDR3 has 13 residues. The CDR3 coding sequence is TGTGCCAGCAGCAATAGCGGCACAGATACGCAGTATTTT. Protein sequence: CASSNSGTDTQYF.

This clone was counted a few times. This sequence joins TRBV4-1 and TRBJ1-1; TRBD1 might be the D (6 bases). CDR3 length: 14 amino acids. Trimming took 4 bases from V and 1 from J, leaving 10 bases between them. Germline CDR1 MGHRA, CDR2 YSYEKL. The DNA for the CDR3 is TGCGCCAGCAGCCGTGGACAGCCGAACACTGAAGCTTTCTTT. Protein product: CASSRGQPNTEAFF.

The chain recombines TRBV7-9 with TRBJ1-5; D perhaps matches TRBD1 (5 bases). Looked up from germline, CDR1 is SEHNR and CDR2 is FQNEAQ (reference sequence). Trimming left V 5 bases short and J 6 bases short, with 20 bases between. The CDR3 is 16 amino acids. The CDR3 nucleotides read TGTGCCAGCAGCGCCTCGGGGGAAATAAGGAGTCAGCCCCAGCATTTT. Its protein is CASSASGEIRSQPQHF. Variable domain in full (rest from reference TRBV7-9 and TRBJ1-5): DTGVSQNPRHKITKRGQNVTFRCDPISEHNRLYWYRQTLGQGPEFLTYFQNEAQLEKSRLLSDRFSAERPKGSFSTLEIQRTEQGDSAMYLCASSASGEIRSQPQHFGDGTRLSIL.

This chain links TRBV5-1 with TRBJ2-5, with 7 positions matching TRBD2. V dropped 0 bases and J dropped 3; count of bases not matched to a gene: 5. CDR1 SGHRS and CDR2 YFSETQ come from the germline V gene. The CDR3 consists of 15 residues. This chain's CDR3 is CASSLAGLAEETQYF. CDR3 nucleotide sequence: TGCGCCAGCAGCTTGGCCGGCCTAGCGGAAGAGACCCAGTACTTC. The full variable domain, in which reference TRBV5-1 and TRBJ2-5 provide the parts outside the CDR3, is KAGVTQTPRYLIKTRGQQVTLSCSPISGHRSVSWYQQTPGQGLQFLFEYFSETQRNKGNFPGRFSGRQFSNSRSEMNVSTLELGDSALYLCASSLAGLAEETQYFGPGTRLLVL.